Each of the 28 T cell receptor beta chains below was sequenced from the same sample in a study of CD8+CD57+ T cells in acquired aplastic anemia. CDR3 and TCR beta VDJ profiling relied on genomic DNA as the template. TCRdb reprocessed the reads via MiXCR and lists one record per CDR3 protein. The sample has some 82,000 distinct CDR3 sequences, approximately 46% seen once. Sequences were obtained from sorted CD4+, CD8+, or CD8+CD57+ T cells (not recorded which) from PBMCs. The receptors come from a human donor in good health, serving as a control.

The chain combines TRBV24-1 with TRBJ2-5; 8 bases align to TRBD1. Germline V lookup: CDR1 KGHDR, CDR2 SFDVKD. The V gene end was trimmed by 12 bases and the J gene end by 5 bases; junction bases not matched to a gene: 10. The CDR3 has 13 residues. CDR3 loop: CAPRKDREETQYF. The DNA for the CDR3 is TGTGCCCCCCGAAAGGACAGGGAGGAGACCCAGTACTTC.

This clonotype was seen a single time. One end of the junction fails to match germline, which may point to a read error. The genes are TRBV7-2 and TRBJ2-5, with a possible D match to TRBD2 (6 bases). This CDR3 is 14 amino acids long. Germline CDR1 and CDR2: SGHTA and FQGNSA. In DNA, the CDR3 is TGTGCCAGCAGCTTGAGGGCCCTACGGGAGACCCGGTACTTC. This gives the protein CASSLRALRETRYF. Combining the CDR3 with reference TRBV7-2 and TRBJ2-5 gives the whole variable domain GAGVSQSPSNKVTEKGKDVELRCDPISGHTALYWYRQSLGQGLEFLIYFQGNSAPDKSGLPSDRFSAERTGGSVSTLTIQRTQQEDSAVYLCASSLRALRETRYFGPGTRLLVL.

This chain uses TRBV13 with TRBJ2-2; a possible D gene is TRBD1 (5 bases). CDR1 and CDR2 (germline): PRHDT, FYEKMQ (reference sequence). The CDR3 sequence is 14 residues long. Deletions cut 0 bases from V and 7 bases from J, with 9 bases between. CDR3 sequence: CASSLGADSGELFF. In nucleotides, the CDR3 is TGTGCCAGCAGCTTAGGTGCAGACAGCGGGGAGCTGTTTTTT.

The rearrangement uses TRBV25-1 and TRBJ1-6; D unclear. Germline assignment: CDR1 MGHDK and CDR2 SYGVNS. This CDR3 contains 15 residues. Trimming removed 7 bases at V and 11 bases at J, with 21 bases between. CDR3 nucleotides: TGTGCCAGCACCGGTATTGGGCACGCCAATGCACCCCTCCACTTT. This sequence encodes CASTGIGHANAPLHF. The full variable domain, rest sourced from reference TRBV25-1 and TRBJ1-6, is EADIYQTPRYLVIGTGKKITLECSQTMGHDKMYWYQQDPGMELHLIHYSYGVNSTEKGDLSSESTVSRIRTEHFPLTLESARPSHTSQYLCASTGIGHANAPLHFGNGTRLTVT.

This sequence joins TRBV25-1 and TRBJ2-3, with D perhaps TRBD2 (6 bases). This CDR3 is built from 11 residues. Germline assignment: CDR1 MGHDK and CDR2 SYGVNS. V shed 11 bases and J shed 6 bases, with 12 bases lying between them. Written as DNA, the CDR3 is TGTGCCTCGGGAGCGGGTGATACGCAGTATTTT. Translation: CASGAGDTQYF.

Notes on this clonotype: A read error may produce the germline difference seen at one junction end. The V gene is TRBV10-3, the J gene TRBJ1-6; D gene ambiguous. The CDR3 is 15 residues long. Germline CDR1 is ENHRY and CDR2 is SYGVKD. CDR3 nucleotide sequence: TGTGCCAGCAGTTACTCCTCTTTGGGCAATTCACCCCTCCACTTT. This encodes CASSYSSLGNSPLHF.

This clonotype has a count of ten or more. The chain carries TRBV12-3 or TRBV12-4 and TRBJ1-6; no clear D gene. This CDR3 is 11 amino acids long. The V gene lost 8 bases and the J gene lost 9 bases, with 8 bases spanning the gap. The CDR3 sequence: CASARGSPLHF. As DNA, the CDR3 is TGTGCCAGCGCTCGTGGTTCACCCCTCCACTTT.

This clonotype was counted many times. The chain has TRBV7-9 and TRBJ2-5; TRBD1 matches 7 bases. Germline V gene data show CDR1 as SEHNR and CDR2 as FQNEAQ (reference sequence). The CDR3 is 13 residues long. The trim removed 5 bases at V and 5 bases at J, leaving 5 bases unmatched. CDR3 protein: CASSPGGGETQYF. As DNA, the CDR3 is TGTGCCAGCAGCCCAGGGGGTGGGGAGACCCAGTACTTC.

The sample holds many counts of this clonotype. The chain joins TRBV7-9 to TRBJ1-1; D gene uncertain. The CDR3 totals 15 residues. V was pared by 3 bases and J by 3 bases, with 14 bases between. Germline V gene lookup returns CDR1 SEHNR and CDR2 FQNEAQ (reference sequence). CDR3 loop: CASSLAGPGDTEAFF. The CDR3 bases are TGTGCCAGCAGCTTGGCCGGGCCTGGGGACACTGAAGCTTTCTTT. The variable domain in full, completed from reference TRBV7-9 and TRBJ1-1, reads DTGVSQNPRHKITKRGQNVTFRCDPISEHNRLYWYRQTLGQGPEFLTYFQNEAQLEKSRLLSDRFSAERPKGSFSTLEIQRTEQGDSAMYLCASSLAGPGDTEAFFGQGTRLTVV.

The V gene is TRBV20-1, the J gene TRBJ2-7, with 9 bases matching TRBD2. V lost 0 bases, J lost 5 bases, and 5 bases stayed unmatched. The CDR3 has 14 amino acids. Germline V CDR1 and CDR2: DFQATT, SNEGSKA (reference sequence). This chain's CDR3 is CSARDFSGSDEQYF. For the CDR3, the DNA is TGCAGTGCTAGAGATTTTAGCGGGAGTGACGAGCAGTACTTC.

The J gene is TRBJ1-1, the V gene TRBV19; possibly TRBD1 for D (6 bases). Trimming took off 7 bases at V and 4 bases at J, with 10 bases between the two ends. CDR3 size: 12 residues. The V gene's germline CDR1 is LNHDA and CDR2 SQIVND (reference sequence). The CDR3 spells CASTKGGTEAFF. The CDR3 DNA reads as TGTGCCAGTACTAAAGGGGGCACTGAAGCTTTCTTT.

The genes are TRBV10-3 and TRBJ2-5; tentatively, D is TRBD1 (6 bases). Between the trimmed V and J ends, which lost 8 bases and 7 bases, there was a span of 17 bases. Germline CDR1 reads ENHRY; CDR2 reads SYGVKD. The CDR3 contains 13 residues. CDR3 region: CAIGATGEGTQYF. The CDR3, as DNA: TGTGCCATCGGTGCGACAGGCGAAGGGACCCAGTACTTC.

The chain has TRBV24-1 and TRBJ2-5; D ambiguous. Trimming pared 8 bases from V and 1 base from J, leaving 10 bases between. Looked up from germline, CDR1 is KGHDR and CDR2 is SFDVKD. The CDR3 is 13 residues long. The CDR3 DNA reads TGTGCCACCACAGACCCAGGCCAAGAGACCCAGTACTTC. As protein: CATTDPGQETQYF.

Regarding this clonotype: Germline and junction disagree at one end, which may indicate a read error. The chain uses TRBV3-1 and TRBJ2-7; D is ambiguous. This CDR3 is built from 15 residues. The germline V gene encodes CDR1 LGHDT and CDR2 YNNKEL (reference sequence). CDR3 sequence reads: CASSQVNSRTYGQYF. The CDR3 DNA sequence: TGTGCCAGCAGCCAAGTCAACTCCCGCACCTACGGGCAGTACTTC.

This clonotype was counted at least ten times. The chain employs TRBV11-1 and TRBJ2-3; a possible D gene is TRBD2 (7 bases). This CDR3 spans 16 amino acids. V was clipped by 5 bases and J by 5 bases, with 20 bases between them. Germline CDR1 and CDR2: SGHAT and FQDESV (reference sequence). DNA for the CDR3: TGTGCCAGCAGCCCCCCAAAAGGGGGGGCCGAAGATACGCAGTATTTT. Protein sequence: CASSPPKGGAEDTQYF.

The J gene is TRBJ2-2, the V gene TRBV9, with D maybe TRBD2 (6 bases). The CDR3 has 14 residues. Per the germline V gene, CDR1 is SGDLS and CDR2 is YYNGEE. V was trimmed by 3 bases and J by 7 bases, leaving 13 bases between them. CDR3 amino acids: CASSGGLSGGELFF. CDR3 bases: TGTGCCAGCAGCGGTGGACTATCTGGCGGGGAGCTGTTTTTT.

The sample holds many counts of this clonotype. CDR3 region: CASSLHRDSQETQYF. CDR3 DNA: TGCGCCAGCAGCTTGCACCGGGACAGTCAAGAGACCCAGTACTTC. The chain joins TRBV5-1 to TRBJ2-5; 7 bases are a match to TRBD1. Germline loops: CDR1 SGHRS, CDR2 YFSETQ. Trimming removed 1 base from V and 2 bases from J; junction bases left unmatched: 5. The CDR3 totals 15 residues.

This clonotype was seen many times. The chain recombines TRBV7-8 with TRBJ2-7, with no clear D. CDR3 length: 12 amino acids. Per germline, CDR1 SGHVS and CDR2 FQNEAQ. Trimming pared 3 bases from V and 1 base from J, leaving 4 bases between. The CDR3 sequence: CASSLGSYEQYF. CDR3 DNA sequence: TGTGCCAGCAGCTTGGGATCCTACGAGCAGTACTTC.

V is TRBV20-1 and J is TRBJ2-1; 9 nucleotides agree with TRBD2. V trimming: 3 bases; J trimming: 10 bases; junction bases outside the gene matches: 13. Germline V gene data show CDR1 as DFQATT and CDR2 as SNEGSKA (reference sequence). This CDR3 is built from 15 residues. This CDR3 reads CSASTEREARREQFF. As DNA, the CDR3 is TGCAGTGCTAGTACAGAGCGGGAGGCCAGACGAGAGCAGTTCTTC.

This rearrangement joins TRBV29-1 to TRBJ1-2, with 7 bases lining up with TRBD1. Trimming took 1 base from V and 1 from J; bases not matched to a gene: 6. The CDR3 totals 15 residues. Germline V gives CDR1 SQVTM, CDR2 ANQGSEA. The CDR3 bases are TGCAGCGTTGAAGGGGAAACAGGGGTTAACTATGGCTACACCTTC. It is translated as CSVEGETGVNYGYTF.

This clonotype was seen at least ten times. The J gene is TRBJ2-3, the V gene TRBV7-9; 11 bases agree with TRBD2. Germline CDR1 SEHNR, CDR2 FQNEAQ (reference sequence). The CDR3 totals 15 residues. J lost 2 bases, V lost 5 bases, and 3 bases had no gene match. The CDR3: CASSKGLADTDTQYF. In DNA form, the CDR3 reads TGTGCCAGCAGCAAGGGACTAGCGGACACAGATACGCAGTATTTT.

This clonotype was counted ten times or more. The chain employs TRBV2 and TRBJ2-4; D perhaps matches TRBD1 (6 bases). Germline V lookup: CDR1 SNHLY, CDR2 FYNNEI. The ends were cut back, 8 bases at V and 1 base at J, with 15 bases in the middle. The CDR3 is 15 residues long. In DNA, the CDR3 is TGTGCCAGCTGCCGGACAGAGACGGCCAAAAACATTCAGTACTTC. It translates to CASCRTETAKNIQYF.

This clonotype showed up many times. The chain recombines TRBV13 with TRBJ2-3; 7 positions agree with TRBD2. The CDR3 has 15 residues. With 2 bases clipped from V and 3 bases from J, the junction kept 5 bases outside the gene matches. Germline-derived CDR1 and CDR2 are PRHDT and FYEKMQ (reference sequence). Here the CDR3 reads CASSLTSDRTDTQYF. Written as DNA, the CDR3 is TGTGCCAGCAGCTTAACTAGCGATCGAACAGATACGCAGTATTTT.

The chain is built from TRBV29-1 and TRBJ2-1; 9 bases fit TRBD2. CDR3 length: 12 residues. With V trimmed by 6 bases and J by 6 bases, 3 bases remained unmatched. Germline assignment: CDR1 SQVTM and CDR2 ANQGSEA. The CDR3 DNA reads as TGCAGCGTCCCAGCGGGGGGCAATGAGCAGTTCTTC. Residues: CSVPAGGNEQFF.

For this clonotype: The final CDR3 position lacks the conserved phenylalanine or tryptophan, pointing to a likely read error. The chain has TRBV27 and TRBJ2-7; 7 nucleotides line up with TRBD1. V dropped 2 bases and J dropped 3; count of bases not matched to a gene: 1. Germline lookup yields CDR1 MNHEY and CDR2 SMNVEV (reference sequence). This CDR3 has 13 amino acids. Here the CDR3 DNA reads TGTGCCAGCAGTTTACAGGGGGACTACGAGCAGTACCTC. Translated: CASSLQGDYEQYL.

Ten or more counts support this clonotype. The V gene is TRBV25-1, the J gene TRBJ2-3, with 9 bases matching TRBD2. Germline V gene lookup returns CDR1 MGHDK and CDR2 SYGVNS. The CDR3 has 14 residues. Trimming removed 4 bases from V and 4 bases from J; junction bases left unmatched: 3. This CDR3 reads CASSALAGPDTQYF. In DNA form, the CDR3 reads TGTGCCAGCAGTGCCCTAGCGGGACCAGATACGCAGTATTTT.

The rearrangement joins TRBV27 to TRBJ1-5; D unresolved. Germline V gene lookup returns CDR1 MNHEY and CDR2 SMNVEV (reference sequence). The V and J ends lost 7 bases and 0 bases respectively, with 10 bases between them. CDR3 length: 14 residues. The CDR3 region is CASMDRYSNQPQHF. The CDR3 DNA reads as TGTGCCAGCATGGATCGCTATAGCAATCAGCCCCAGCATTTT.

Only a few counts were recorded for this clonotype. This chain links TRBV30 with TRBJ1-3; 9 nucleotides match TRBD1. Trimming cost V 0 bases and J 2 bases; bases outside gene matches: 2. The CDR3 has 15 residues. Germline-derived CDR1 and CDR2 are GTSNPN and SVGIG (reference sequence). The CDR3: CAWSVGTGTGNTIYF. In nucleotides, the CDR3 is TGTGCCTGGAGTGTTGGGACAGGGACTGGAAACACCATATATTTT.